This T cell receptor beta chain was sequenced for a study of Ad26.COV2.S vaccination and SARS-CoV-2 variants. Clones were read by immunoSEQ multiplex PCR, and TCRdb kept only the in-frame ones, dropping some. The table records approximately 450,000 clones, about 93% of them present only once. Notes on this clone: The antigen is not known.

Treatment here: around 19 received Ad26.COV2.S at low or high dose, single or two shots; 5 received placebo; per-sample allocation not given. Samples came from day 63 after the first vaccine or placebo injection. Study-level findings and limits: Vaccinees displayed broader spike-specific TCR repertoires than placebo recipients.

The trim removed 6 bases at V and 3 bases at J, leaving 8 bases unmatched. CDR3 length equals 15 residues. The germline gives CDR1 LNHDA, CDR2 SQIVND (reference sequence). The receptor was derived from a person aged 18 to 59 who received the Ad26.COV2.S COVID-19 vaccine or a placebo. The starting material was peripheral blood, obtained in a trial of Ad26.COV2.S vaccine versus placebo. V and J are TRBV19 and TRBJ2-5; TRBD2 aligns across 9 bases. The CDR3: CASSVQTSGEETQYF. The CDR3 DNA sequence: TGTGCCAGTAGCGTCCAGACTAGCGGAGAAGAGACCCAGTACTTC.